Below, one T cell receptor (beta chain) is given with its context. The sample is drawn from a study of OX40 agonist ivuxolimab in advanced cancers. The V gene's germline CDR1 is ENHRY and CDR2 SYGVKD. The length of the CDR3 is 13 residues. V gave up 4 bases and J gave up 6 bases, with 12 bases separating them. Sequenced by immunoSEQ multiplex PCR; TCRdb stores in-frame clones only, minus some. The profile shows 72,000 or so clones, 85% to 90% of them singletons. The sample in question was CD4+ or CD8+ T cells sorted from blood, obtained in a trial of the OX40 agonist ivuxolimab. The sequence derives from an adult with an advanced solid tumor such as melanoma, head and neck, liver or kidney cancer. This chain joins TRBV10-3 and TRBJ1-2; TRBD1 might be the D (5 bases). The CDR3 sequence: CAISVSGSDGYTF. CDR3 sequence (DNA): TGTGCCATCAGTGTTTCAGGGTCCGATGGCTACACCTTC.